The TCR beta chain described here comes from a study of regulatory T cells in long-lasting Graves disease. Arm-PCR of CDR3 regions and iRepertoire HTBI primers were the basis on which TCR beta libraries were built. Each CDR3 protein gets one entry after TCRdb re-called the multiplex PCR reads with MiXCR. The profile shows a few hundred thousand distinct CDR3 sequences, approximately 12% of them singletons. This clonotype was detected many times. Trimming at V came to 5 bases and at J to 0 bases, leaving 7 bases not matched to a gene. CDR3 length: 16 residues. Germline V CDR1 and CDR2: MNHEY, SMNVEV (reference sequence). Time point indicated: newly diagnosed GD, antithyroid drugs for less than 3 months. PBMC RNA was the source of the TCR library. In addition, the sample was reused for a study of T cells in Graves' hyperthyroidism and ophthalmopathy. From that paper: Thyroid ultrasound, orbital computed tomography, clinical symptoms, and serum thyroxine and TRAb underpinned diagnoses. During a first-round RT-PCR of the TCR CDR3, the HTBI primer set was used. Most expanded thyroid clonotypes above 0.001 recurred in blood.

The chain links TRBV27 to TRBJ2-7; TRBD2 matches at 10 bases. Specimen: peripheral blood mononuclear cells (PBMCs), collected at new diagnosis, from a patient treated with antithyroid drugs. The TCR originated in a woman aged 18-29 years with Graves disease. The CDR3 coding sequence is TGTGCCAGCAGTACCCTAGCGGGAGCTCCCTCCTACGAGCAGTACTTC. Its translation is CASSTLAGAPSYEQYF.